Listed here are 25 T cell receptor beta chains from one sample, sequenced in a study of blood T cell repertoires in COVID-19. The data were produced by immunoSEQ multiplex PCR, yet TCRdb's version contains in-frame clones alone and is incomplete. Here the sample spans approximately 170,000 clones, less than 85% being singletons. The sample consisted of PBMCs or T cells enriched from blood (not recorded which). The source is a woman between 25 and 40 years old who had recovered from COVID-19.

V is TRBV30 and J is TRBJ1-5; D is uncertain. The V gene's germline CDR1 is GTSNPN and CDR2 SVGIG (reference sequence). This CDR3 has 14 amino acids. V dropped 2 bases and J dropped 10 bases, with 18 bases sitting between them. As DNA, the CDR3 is TGTGCCTGGAGTCTGTCAGCCTTACAGAGCCCCCAGCATTTT. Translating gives CAWSLSALQSPQHF.

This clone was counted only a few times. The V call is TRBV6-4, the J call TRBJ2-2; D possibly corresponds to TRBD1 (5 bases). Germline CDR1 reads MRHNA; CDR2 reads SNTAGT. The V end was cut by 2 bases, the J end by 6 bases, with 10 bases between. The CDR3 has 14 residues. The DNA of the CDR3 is TGTGCCAGCAGTGACGCCTGGGGCGCCGGGGAGCTGTTTTTT. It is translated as CASSDAWGAGELFF.

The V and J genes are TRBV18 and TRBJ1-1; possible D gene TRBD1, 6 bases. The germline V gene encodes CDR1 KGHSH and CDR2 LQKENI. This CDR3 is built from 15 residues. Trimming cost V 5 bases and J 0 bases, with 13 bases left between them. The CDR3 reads CASSADRPMNTEAFF. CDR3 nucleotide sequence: TGTGCCAGCTCAGCGGACAGACCCATGAACACTGAAGCTTTCTTT.

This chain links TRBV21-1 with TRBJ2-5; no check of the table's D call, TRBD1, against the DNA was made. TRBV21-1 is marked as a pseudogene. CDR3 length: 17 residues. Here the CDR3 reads CASSKGDRPEYQETQYF. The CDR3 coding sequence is TGTGCCAGCAGCAAAGGCGACAGGCCCGAATACCAAGAGACCCAGTACTTC.

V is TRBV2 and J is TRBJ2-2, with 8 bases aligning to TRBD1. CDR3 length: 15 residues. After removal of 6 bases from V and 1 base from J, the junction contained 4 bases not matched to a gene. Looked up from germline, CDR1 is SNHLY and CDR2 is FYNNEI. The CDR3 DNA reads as TGTGCCAGCAGGGCCGGGACAGGGAACACCGGGGAGCTGTTTTTT. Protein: CASRAGTGNTGELFF.

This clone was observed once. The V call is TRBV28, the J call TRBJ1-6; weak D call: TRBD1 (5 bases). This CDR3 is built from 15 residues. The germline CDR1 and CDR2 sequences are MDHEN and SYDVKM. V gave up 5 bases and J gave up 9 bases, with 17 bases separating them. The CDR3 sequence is CASSRTFTLSSPLHF. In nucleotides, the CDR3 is TGTGCCAGCAGTAGGACATTCACTTTGAGTTCACCCCTCCACTTT.

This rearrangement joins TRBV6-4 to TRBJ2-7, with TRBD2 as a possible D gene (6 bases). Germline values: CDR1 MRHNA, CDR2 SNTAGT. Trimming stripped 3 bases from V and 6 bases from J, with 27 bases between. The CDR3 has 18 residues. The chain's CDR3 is CASSERRGTGSVGGEQYV. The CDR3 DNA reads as TGTGCCAGCAGTGAGCGACGCGGGACGGGGAGTGTGGGAGGCGAGCAGTACGTC.

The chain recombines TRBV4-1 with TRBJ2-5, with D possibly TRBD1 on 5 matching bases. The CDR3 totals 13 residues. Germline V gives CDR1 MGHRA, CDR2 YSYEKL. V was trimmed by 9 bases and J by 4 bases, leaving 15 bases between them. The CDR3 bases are TGCGCCAGTAAGACAGCCCACGGAGAGACCCAGTACTTC. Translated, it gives CASKTAHGETQYF.

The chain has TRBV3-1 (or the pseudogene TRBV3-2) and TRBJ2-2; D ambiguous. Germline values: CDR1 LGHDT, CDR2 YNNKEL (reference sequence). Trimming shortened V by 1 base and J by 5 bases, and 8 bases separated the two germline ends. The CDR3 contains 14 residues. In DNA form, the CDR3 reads TGTGCCAGCAGCCAAGCCATACGGACCGGGGAGCTGTTTTTT. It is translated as CASSQAIRTGELFF.

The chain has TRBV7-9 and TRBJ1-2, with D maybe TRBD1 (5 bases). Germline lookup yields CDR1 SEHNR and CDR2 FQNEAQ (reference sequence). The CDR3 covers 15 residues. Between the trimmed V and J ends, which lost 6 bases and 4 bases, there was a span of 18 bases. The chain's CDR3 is CASRYYPQGSYGYTF. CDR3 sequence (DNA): TGTGCCAGCAGGTATTACCCCCAGGGATCCTATGGCTACACCTTC.

CDR3 nucleotide sequence: TGCAGCGTTGGGGGCGGGAGGGCGATTAATGAAAAACTGTTTTTT. Translation gives CSVGGGRAINEKLFF. The chain has TRBV29-1 and TRBJ1-4; a possible D gene is TRBD1 (5 bases). Trimming removed 4 bases from V and 4 bases from J, with 16 bases in between. Germline CDR1 is SQVTM and CDR2 is ANQGSEA. The CDR3 loop spans 15 amino acids. Based on the CDR3 plus reference TRBV29-1 and TRBJ1-4, the full variable domain is SAVISQKPSRDICQRGTSLTIQCQVDSQVTMMFWYRQQPGQSLTLIATANQGSEATYESGFVIDKFPISRPNLTFSTLTVSNMSPEDSSIYLCSVGGGRAINEKLFFGSGTQLSVL.

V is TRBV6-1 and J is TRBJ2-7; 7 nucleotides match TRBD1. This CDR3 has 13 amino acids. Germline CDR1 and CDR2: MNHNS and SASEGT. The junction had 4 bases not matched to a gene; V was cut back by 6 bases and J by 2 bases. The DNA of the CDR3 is TGTGCCAGCAGCCCTACAGGGGCCTACGAGCAGTACTTC. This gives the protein CASSPTGAYEQYF.

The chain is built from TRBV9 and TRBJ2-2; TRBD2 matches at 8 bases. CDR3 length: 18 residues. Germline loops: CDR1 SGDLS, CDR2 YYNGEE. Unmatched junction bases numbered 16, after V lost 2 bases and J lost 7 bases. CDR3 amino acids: CASSVRGPQAGVGGELFF. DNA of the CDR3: TGTGCCAGCAGCGTGAGGGGACCTCAAGCGGGAGTCGGCGGGGAGCTGTTTTTT.

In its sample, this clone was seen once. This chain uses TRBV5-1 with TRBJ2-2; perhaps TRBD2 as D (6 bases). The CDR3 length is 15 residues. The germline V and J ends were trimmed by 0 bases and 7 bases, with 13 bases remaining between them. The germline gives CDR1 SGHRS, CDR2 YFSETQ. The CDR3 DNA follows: TGCGCCAGCAGCTTGGAAGGGAGGAAGAACGGGGAGCTGTTTTTT. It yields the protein CASSLEGRKNGELFF.

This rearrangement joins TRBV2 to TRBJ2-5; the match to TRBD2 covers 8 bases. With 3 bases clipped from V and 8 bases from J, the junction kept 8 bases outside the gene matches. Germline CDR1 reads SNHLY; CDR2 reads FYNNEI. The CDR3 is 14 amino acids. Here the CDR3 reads CASSEGRGAITQYF. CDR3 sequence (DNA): TGTGCCAGCAGTGAGGGGCGGGGGGCCATAACCCAGTACTTC. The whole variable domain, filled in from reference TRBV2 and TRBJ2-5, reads EPEVTQTPSHQVTQMGQEVILRCVPISNHLYFYWYRQILGQKVEFLVSFYNNEISEKSEIFDDQFSVERPDGSNFTLKIRSTKLEDSAMYFCASSEGRGAITQYFGPGTRLLVL.

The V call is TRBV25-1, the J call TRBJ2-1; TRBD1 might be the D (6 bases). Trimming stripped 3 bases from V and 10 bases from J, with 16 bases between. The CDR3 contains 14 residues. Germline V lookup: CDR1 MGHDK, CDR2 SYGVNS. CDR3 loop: CASSESGRGREQFF. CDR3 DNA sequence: TGTGCCAGCAGTGAGTCAGGCAGGGGTAGGGAGCAGTTCTTC.

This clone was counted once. The DNA of the CDR3 is TGTGCCAGCGGTCCTACCACCTACAATGAGCAGTTCTTC. Protein sequence: CASGPTTYNEQFF. The rearrangement uses TRBV6-5 and TRBJ2-1; D unclear. This CDR3 spans 13 amino acids. Germline CDR1 MNHEY, CDR2 SVGAGI. Trimming pared 8 bases from V and 2 bases from J, leaving 10 bases between.

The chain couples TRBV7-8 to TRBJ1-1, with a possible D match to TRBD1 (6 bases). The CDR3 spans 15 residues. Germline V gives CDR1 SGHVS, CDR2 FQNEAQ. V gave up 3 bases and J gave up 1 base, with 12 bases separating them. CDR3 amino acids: CASSFHGQWNTEAFF. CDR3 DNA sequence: TGTGCCAGCAGCTTTCATGGACAGTGGAACACTGAAGCTTTCTTT. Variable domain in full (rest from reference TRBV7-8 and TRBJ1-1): GAGVSQSPRYKVAKRGQDVALRCDPISGHVSLFWYQQALGQGPEFLTYFQNEAQLDKSGLPSDRFFAERPEGSVSTLKIQRTQQEDSAVYLCASSFHGQWNTEAFFGQGTRLTVV.

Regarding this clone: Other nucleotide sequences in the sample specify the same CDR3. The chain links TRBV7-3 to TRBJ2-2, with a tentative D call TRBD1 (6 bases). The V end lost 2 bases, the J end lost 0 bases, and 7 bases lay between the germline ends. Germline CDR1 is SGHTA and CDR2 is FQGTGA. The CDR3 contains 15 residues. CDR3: CASSLAGANTGELFF. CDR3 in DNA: TGTGCCAGCAGCTTAGCAGGGGCGAACACCGGGGAGCTGTTTTTT.

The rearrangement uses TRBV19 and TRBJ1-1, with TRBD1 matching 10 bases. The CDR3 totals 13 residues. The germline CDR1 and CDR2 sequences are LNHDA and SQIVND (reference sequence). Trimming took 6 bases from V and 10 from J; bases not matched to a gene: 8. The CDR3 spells CASRTGGASRAFF. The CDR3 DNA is TGTGCCAGTAGGACAGGGGGCGCGTCAAGAGCTTTCTTT.

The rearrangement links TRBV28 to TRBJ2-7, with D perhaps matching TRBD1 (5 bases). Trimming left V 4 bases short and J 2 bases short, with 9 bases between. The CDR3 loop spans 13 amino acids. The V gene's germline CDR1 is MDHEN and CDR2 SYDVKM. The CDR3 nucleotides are TGTGCCAGCAGTTCGTACAGGACCTACGAGCAGTACGTC. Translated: CASSSYRTYEQYV.

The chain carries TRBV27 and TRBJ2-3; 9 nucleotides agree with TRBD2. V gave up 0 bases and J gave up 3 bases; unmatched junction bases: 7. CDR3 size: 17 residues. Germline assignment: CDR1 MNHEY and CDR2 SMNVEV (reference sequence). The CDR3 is CASSLSRSGRRTDTQYF. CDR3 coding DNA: TGTGCCAGCAGTTTATCGCGGAGCGGGAGGAGGACAGATACGCAGTATTTT.

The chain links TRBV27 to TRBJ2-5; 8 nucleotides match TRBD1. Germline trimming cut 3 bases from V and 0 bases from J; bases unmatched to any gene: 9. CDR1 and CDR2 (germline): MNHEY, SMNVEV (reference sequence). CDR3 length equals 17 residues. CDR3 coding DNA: TGTGCCAGCAGTTTTGCCCCCCGACAGGGGTACCAAGAGACCCAGTACTTC. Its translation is CASSFAPRQGYQETQYF.

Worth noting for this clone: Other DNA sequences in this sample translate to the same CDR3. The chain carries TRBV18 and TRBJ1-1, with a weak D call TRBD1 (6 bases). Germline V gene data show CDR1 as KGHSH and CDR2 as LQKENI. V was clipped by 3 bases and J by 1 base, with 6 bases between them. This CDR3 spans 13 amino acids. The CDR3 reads CASSPGQNTEAFF. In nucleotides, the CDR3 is TGTGCCAGCTCACCGGGACAGAACACTGAAGCTTTCTTT. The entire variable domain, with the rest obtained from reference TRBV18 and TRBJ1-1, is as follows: NAGVMQNPRHLVRRRGQEARLRCSPMKGHSHVYWYRQLPEEGLKFMVYLQKENIIDESGMPKERFSAEFPKEGPSILRIQQVVRGDSAAYFCASSPGQNTEAFFGQGTRLTVV.

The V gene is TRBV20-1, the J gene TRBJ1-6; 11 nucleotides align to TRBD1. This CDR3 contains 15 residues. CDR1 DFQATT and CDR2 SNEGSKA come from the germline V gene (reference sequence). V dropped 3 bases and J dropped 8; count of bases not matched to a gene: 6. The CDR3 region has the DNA TGCAGTGCTAGTGAGCGGACAGGGGGCGATTCACCCCTCCACTTT. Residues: CSASERTGGDSPLHF.